There are a few counts of the clone carrying this T cell receptor beta chain. The antigen is undetermined. V shed 0 bases, J shed 7 bases, and the junction held 5 bases outside the gene matches. Germline assignment: CDR1 SGHNT and CDR2 YYREEE (reference sequence). CDR3 size: 16 residues. Amplification of TCR alpha and beta CDR3 regions from RNA used iRepertoire nested multiplex PCR. Tissue mRNA or PBMC total RNA, about 95-450 ng, went into one-step reverse transcription and amplification. Each CDR3 protein gets one entry after TCRdb re-called the multiplex PCR reads with MiXCR. The table shows some 160,000 distinct CDR3 sequences, with approximately 40% occurring only once. This entry is derived from a study of glioma-infiltrating T cells. Study-wide points: Tissue and blood shared very few CDR3 sequences.

This chain connects TRBV5-4 to TRBJ2-1; TRBD1 matches at 12 bases. The sequencing sample was made of glioma tissue, nonneoplastic brain tissue, or PBMCs (not recorded which). The TCR sequence derives from a human donor with low-grade glioma or glioblastoma, undergoing nonglioma brain surgery, or in good health (not recorded which). The CDR3 protein is CASSLAGQGALNEQFF. The CDR3 nucleotides are TGTGCCAGCAGCTTGGCGGGACAGGGGGCTTTGAATGAGCAGTTCTTC.